This paragraph reports one T cell receptor (beta chain). Its antigen is still unknown. Clones were read by immunoSEQ multiplex PCR, and TCRdb kept only the in-frame ones, dropping some. The sample shows under 45,000 clones, approximately 94% of them seen only once. The CDR3 consists of 13 residues. Trimming cost V 1 base and J 2 bases, with 5 bases left between them. The germline CDR1 and CDR2 sequences are SEHNR and FQNEAQ (reference sequence). This sample was included in a study of graft-versus-host responses after intestinal transplantation. Study overall: Among the recipients, all got anti-thymocyte globulin induction and then tacrolimus and steroids for approximately 3 years.

Study outcomes and limitations: GvH clones surfaced in recipient marrow, some emerging earlier in ileum or blood.

This clonotype was obtained from a human donor who was the organ donor for an intestinal transplant. The genes are TRBV7-9 and TRBJ1-1; D is unclear. This specimen consisted of unstimulated CD4+ T cells sorted from spleen or lymph node cells, obtained before transplant. CDR3 nucleotides: TGTGCCAGCAGCTTAGTAGGTAACACTGAAGCTTTCTTT. This gives the protein CASSLVGNTEAFF.